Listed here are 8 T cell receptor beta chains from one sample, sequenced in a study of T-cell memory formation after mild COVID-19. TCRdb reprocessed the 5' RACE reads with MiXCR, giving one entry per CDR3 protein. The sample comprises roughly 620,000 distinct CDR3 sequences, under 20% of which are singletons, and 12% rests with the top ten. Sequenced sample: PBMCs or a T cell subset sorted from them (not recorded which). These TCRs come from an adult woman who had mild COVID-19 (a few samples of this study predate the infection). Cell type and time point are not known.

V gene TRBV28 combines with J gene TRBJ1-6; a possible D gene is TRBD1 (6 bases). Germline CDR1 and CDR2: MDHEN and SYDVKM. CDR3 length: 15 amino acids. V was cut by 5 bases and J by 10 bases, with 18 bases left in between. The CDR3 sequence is CASSRSLGGGSPLHF. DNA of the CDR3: TGTGCCAGCAGTCGATCCTTGGGGGGCGGCTCACCCCTCCACTTT. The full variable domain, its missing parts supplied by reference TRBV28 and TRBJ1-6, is DVKVTQSSRYLVKRTGEKVFLECVQDMDHENMFWYRQDPGLGLRLIYFSYDVKMKEKGDIPEGYSVSREKKERFSLILESASTNQTSMYLCASSRSLGGGSPLHFGNGTRLTVT.

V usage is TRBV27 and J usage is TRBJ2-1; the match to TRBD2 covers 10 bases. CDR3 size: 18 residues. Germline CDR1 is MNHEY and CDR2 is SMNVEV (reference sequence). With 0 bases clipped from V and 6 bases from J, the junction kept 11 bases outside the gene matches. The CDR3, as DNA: TGTGCCAGCAGTTTATCGTCGCCTAGCGGGAGAATATTCAATGAGCAGTTCTTC. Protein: CASSLSSPSGRIFNEQFF.

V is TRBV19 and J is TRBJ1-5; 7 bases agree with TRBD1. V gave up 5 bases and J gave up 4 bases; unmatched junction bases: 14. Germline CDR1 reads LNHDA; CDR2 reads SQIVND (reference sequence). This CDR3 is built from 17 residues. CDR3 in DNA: TGTGCCAGTAGTGCACGAGGGGGCAGGGAAACAAATCAGCCCCAGCATTTT. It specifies CASSARGGRETNQPQHF.

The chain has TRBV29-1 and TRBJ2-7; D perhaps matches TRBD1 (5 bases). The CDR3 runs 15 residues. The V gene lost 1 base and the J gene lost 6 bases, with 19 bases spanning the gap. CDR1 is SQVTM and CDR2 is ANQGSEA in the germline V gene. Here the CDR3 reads CSVEVAERGSGEQYF. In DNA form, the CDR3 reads TGCAGCGTTGAAGTGGCGGAAAGGGGATCGGGCGAGCAGTACTTC.

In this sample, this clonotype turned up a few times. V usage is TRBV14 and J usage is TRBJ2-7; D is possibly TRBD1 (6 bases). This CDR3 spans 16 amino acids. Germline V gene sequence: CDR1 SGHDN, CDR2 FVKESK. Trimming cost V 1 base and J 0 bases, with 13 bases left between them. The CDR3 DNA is TGTGCCAGCAGCCAAGTATCAGGACAGAGCTCCTACGAGCAGTACTTC. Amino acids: CASSQVSGQSSYEQYF.

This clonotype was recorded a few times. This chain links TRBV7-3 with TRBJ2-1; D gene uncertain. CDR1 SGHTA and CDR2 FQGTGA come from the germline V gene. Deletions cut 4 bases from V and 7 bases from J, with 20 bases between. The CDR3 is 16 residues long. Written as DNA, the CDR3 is TGTGCCAGCAGCTCCCTCGGTTGGGGTAACGGGAATGAGCAGTTCTTC. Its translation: CASSSLGWGNGNEQFF.

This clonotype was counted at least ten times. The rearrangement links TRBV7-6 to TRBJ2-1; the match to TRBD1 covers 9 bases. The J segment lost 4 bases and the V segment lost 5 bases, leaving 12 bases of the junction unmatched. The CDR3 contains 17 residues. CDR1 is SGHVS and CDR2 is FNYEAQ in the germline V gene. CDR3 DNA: TGTGCCAGCAGCCCCCAGGGGGGGACAGGGATTTACAATGAGCAGTTCTTC. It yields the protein CASSPQGGTGIYNEQFF.

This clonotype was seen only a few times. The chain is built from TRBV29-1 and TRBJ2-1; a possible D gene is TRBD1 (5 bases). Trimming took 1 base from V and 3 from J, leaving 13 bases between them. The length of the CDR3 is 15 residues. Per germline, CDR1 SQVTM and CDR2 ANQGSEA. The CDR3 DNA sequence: TGCAGCGTTGAAGGGGGCCTGGGTTACTACAATGAGCAGTTCTTC. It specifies CSVEGGLGYYNEQFF.